This T cell receptor beta chain was retrieved from a study of T-cell memory formation after mild COVID-19. TCRdb itself ran the 5' RACE reads through MiXCR, one entry per CDR3 protein. The sample has about 110,000 distinct CDR3 sequences, 22% seen once. Germline CDR1 and CDR2: MNHEY and SVGEGT. The ends lost 6 bases at V and 2 bases at J; junction bases unmatched: 4. The CDR3 has 15 residues. Findings and limits, study-wide: Pre-infection memory harbored some responding clones, suggesting cross-reactive memory joined. Mainly in CM and EM were contracting CD4+ clones; CD8+ were in EMRA.

This clonotype was seen a handful of times. Its antigen is as yet unknown. The sample consisted of PBMCs or a T cell subset sorted from them (not recorded which). The rearrangement joins TRBV6-2 or TRBV6-3 to TRBJ2-7; TRBD2 matches at 13 bases. The clonotype comes from a man between 18 and 35 years old who had mild COVID-19 (a few samples of this study predate the infection). Cell type and time point are not known. The DNA of the CDR3 is TGTGCCAGCAGACAACTAGCGGGGGGGCCCTACGAGCAGTACTTC. The encoded protein is CASRQLAGGPYEQYF.